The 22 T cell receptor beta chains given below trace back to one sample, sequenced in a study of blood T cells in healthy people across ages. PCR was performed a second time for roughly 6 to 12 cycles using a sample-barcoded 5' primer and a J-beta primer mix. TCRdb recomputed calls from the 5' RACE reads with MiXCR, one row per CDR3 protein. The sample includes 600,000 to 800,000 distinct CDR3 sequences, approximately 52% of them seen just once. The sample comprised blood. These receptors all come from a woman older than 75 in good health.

The CDR3 DNA reads as TGTGCCAGTAGTATAGATCTGGGACAGGGTCTGGGTGAGCAGTTCTTC. This sequence encodes CASSIDLGQGLGEQFF. This rearrangement joins TRBV19 to TRBJ2-1, with 9 bases that match TRBD1. Germline V gene lookup returns CDR1 LNHDA and CDR2 SQIVND (reference sequence). This CDR3 region has 16 residues. V gave up 0 bases and J gave up 9 bases; unmatched junction bases: 9.

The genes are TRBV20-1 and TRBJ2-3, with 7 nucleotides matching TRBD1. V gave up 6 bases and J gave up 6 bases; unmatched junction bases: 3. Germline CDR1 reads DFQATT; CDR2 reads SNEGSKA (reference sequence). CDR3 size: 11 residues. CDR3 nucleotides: TGCAGTGCGCAGGGACAGGATACGCAGTATTTT. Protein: CSAQGQDTQYF.

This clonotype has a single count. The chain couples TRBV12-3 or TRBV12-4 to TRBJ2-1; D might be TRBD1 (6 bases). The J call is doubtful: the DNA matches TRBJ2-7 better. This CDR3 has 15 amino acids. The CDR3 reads CASSFAGTSYNEQYF. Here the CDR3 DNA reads TGTGCCAGCAGTTTTGCCGGGACAAGCTACAATGAGCAGTACTTC.

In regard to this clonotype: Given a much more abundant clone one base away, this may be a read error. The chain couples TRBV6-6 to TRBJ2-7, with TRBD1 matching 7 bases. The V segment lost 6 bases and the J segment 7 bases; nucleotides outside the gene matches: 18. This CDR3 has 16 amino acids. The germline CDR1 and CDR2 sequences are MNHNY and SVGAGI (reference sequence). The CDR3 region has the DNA TGTGCCAGCAGGGGGTTGTTAGGGGGCTCCTACAATGAGCAGTACTTC. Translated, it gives CASRGLLGGSYNEQYF.

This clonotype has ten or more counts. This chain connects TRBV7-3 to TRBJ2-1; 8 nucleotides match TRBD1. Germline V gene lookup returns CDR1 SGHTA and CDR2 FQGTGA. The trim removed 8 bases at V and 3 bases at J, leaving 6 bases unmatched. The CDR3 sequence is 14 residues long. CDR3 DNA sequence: TGTGCCAGCTCACCCGGACAGGGCTACAATGAGCAGTTCTTC. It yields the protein CASSPGQGYNEQFF.

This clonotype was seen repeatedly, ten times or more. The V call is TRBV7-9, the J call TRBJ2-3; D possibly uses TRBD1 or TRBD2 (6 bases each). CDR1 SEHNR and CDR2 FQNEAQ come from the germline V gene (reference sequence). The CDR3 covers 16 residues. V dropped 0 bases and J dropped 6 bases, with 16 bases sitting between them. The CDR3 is CASSLAAWGAQDTQYF. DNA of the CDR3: TGTGCCAGCAGCTTAGCGGCCTGGGGGGCCCAGGATACGCAGTATTTT.

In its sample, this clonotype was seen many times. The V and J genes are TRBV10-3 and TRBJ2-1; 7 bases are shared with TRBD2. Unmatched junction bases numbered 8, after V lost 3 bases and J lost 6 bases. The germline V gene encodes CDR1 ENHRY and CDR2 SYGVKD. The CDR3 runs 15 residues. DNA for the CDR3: TGTGCCATCAGTGATTGGGCGGGAGAGATCAATGAGCAGTTCTTC. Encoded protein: CAISDWAGEINEQFF.

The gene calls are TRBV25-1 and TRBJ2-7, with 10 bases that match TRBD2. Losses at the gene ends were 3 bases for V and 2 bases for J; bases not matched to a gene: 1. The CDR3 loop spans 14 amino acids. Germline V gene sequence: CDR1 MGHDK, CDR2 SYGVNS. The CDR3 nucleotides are TGTGCCAGCAGTGATAGCGGGGGGACCTACGAGCAGTACTTC. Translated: CASSDSGGTYEQYF.

The CDR3 nucleotides are TGCGCCAGCAGCTTACCGGGACAGGAGGGCGGCTACACCTTC. Translating it yields CASSLPGQEGGYTF. This sequence joins TRBV5-1 and TRBJ1-2, with 8 bases lining up with TRBD1. The CDR3 runs 14 residues. Per the germline V gene, CDR1 is SGHRS and CDR2 is YFSETQ. V shed 2 bases and J 8 bases; nucleotides not matched to a gene: 8.

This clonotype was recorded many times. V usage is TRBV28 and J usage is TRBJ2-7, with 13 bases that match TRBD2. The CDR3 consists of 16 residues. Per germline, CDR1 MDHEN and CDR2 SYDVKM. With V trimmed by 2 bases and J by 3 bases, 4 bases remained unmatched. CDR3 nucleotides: TGTGCCAGCAGTTTACCTGGACTAGCGGGAGTCTACGAGCAGTACTTC. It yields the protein CASSLPGLAGVYEQYF. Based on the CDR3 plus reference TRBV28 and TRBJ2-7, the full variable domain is DVKVTQSSRYLVKRTGEKVFLECVQDMDHENMFWYRQDPGLGLRLIYFSYDVKMKEKGDIPEGYSVSREKKERFSLILESASTNQTSMYLCASSLPGLAGVYEQYFGPGTRLTVT.

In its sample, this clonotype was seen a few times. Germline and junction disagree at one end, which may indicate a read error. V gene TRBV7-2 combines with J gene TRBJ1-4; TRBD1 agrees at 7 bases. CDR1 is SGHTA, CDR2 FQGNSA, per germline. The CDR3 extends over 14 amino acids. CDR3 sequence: CAGSLQGSKEKLFF. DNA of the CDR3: TGTGCCGGCAGCCTACAGGGGTCGAAGGAAAAACTGTTTTTT.

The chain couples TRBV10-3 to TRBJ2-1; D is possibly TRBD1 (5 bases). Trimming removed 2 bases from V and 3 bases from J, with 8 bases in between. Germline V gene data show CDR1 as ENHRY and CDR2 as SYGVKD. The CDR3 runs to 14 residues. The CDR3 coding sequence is TGTGCCATCAGTGAGGCGCAGGGCTACAATGAGCAGTTCTTC. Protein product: CAISEAQGYNEQFF.

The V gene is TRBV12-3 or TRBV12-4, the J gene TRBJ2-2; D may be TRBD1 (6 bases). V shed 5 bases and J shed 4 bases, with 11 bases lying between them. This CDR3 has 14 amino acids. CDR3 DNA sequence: TGTGCCAGCAGTCCACAGGGTTTCACCGGGGAGCTGTTTTTT. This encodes CASSPQGFTGELFF.

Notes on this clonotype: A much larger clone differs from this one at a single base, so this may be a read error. The CDR3 coding sequence is TGTGCCAGCAGTTACTCAGGAGGGAGAGTGGGTGTGCAGTTCTTC. This codes for CASSYSGGRVGVQFF. The chain is built from TRBV6-2 or TRBV6-3 and TRBJ2-1, with D perhaps matching TRBD2 (6 bases). The CDR3 spans 15 residues. Germline V gives CDR1 MNHEY, CDR2 SVGEGT. V dropped 0 bases and J dropped 12 bases, with 18 bases sitting between them.

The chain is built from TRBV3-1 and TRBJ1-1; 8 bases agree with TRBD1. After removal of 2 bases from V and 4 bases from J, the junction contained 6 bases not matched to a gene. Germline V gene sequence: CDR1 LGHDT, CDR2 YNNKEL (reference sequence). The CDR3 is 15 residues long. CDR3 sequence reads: CASSQRTGSATEAFF. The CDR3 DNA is TGTGCCAGCAGCCAAAGGACAGGGTCGGCCACTGAAGCTTTCTTT.

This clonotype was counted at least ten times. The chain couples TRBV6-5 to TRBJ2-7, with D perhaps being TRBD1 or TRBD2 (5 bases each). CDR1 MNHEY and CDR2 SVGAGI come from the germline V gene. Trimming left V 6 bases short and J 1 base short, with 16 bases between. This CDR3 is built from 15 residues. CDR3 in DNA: TGTGCCAGCAGAAACTACCGGGACGGTTCCTACGAGCAGTACTTC. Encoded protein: CASRNYRDGSYEQYF.

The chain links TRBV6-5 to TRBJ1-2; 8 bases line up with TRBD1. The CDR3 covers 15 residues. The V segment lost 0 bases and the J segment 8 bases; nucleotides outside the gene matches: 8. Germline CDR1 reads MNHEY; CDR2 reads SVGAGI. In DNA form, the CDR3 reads TGTGCCAGCAGTTACTCCCTGACAGGGGCGAGAGGCTACACCTTC. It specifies CASSYSLTGARGYTF.

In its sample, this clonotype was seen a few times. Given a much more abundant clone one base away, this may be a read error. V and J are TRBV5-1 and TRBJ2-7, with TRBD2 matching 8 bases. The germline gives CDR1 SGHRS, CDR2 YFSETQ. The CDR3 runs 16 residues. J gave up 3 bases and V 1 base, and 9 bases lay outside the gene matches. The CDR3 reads CASSLKPGGLGYEQYF. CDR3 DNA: TGCGCCAGCAGCTTGAAGCCGGGGGGGTTAGGCTACGAGCAGTACTTC.

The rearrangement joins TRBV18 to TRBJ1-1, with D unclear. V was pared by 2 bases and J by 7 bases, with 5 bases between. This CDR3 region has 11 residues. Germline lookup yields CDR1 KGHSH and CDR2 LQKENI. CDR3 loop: CASSPTSEAFF. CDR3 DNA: TGTGCCAGCTCACCAACAAGTGAAGCTTTCTTT. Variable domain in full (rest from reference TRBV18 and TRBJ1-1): NAGVMQNPRHLVRRRGQEARLRCSPMKGHSHVYWYRQLPEEGLKFMVYLQKENIIDESGMPKERFSAEFPKEGPSILRIQQVVRGDSAAYFCASSPTSEAFFGQGTRLTVV.

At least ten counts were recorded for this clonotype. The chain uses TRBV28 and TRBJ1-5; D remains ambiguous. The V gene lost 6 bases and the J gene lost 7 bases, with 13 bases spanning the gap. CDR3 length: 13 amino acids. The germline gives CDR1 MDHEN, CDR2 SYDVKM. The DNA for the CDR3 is TGTGCCAGCAGGGGATCTCTGAGCCAGCCCCAGCATTTT. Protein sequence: CASRGSLSQPQHF.

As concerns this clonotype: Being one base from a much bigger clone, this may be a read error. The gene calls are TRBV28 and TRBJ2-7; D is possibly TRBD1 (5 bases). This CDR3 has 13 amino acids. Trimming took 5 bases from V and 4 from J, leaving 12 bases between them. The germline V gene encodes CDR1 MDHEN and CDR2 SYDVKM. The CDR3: CASSRQGRYEQYF. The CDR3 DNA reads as TGTGCCAGCAGTCGGCAGGGCAGGTACGAGCAGTACTTC.

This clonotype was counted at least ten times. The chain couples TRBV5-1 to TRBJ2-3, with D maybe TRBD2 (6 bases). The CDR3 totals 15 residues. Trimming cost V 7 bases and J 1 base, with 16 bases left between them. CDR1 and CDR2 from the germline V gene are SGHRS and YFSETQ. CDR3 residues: CASDPGGGGTDTQYF. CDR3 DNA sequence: TGCGCCAGCGACCCCGGGGGTGGCGGCACAGATACGCAGTATTTT.